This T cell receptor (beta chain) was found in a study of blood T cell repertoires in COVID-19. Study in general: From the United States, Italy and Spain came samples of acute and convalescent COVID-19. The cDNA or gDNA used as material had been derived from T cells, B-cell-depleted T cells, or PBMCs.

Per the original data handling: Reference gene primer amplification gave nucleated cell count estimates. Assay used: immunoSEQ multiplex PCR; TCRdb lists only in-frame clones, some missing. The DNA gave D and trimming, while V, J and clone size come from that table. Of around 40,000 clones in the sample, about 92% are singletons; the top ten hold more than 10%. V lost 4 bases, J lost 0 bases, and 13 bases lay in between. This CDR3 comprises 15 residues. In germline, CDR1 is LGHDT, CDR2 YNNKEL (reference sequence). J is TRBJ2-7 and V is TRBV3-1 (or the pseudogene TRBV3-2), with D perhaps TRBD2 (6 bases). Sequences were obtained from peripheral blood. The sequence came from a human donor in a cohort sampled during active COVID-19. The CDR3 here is CASSPTGGFSYEQYF. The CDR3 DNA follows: TGTGCCAGCAGCCCCACCGGAGGGTTCTCCTACGAGCAGTACTTC.